The 18 T cell receptor beta chains below come from one sample, sequenced in a study of blood T cell repertoires in COVID-19. TCRdb keeps only in-frame clones here, not all; method: immunoSEQ multiplex PCR. The sample shows about 150,000 clones, about 86% of them seen only once. The specimen was peripheral blood. Receptor source: a man between 45 and 60 years old with active or convalescent COVID-19.

The chain recombines TRBV5-3 with TRBJ2-1, with a tentative D call TRBD1 (5 bases). TRBV5-3 is recorded as an ORF, its role being uncertain. The CDR3 is made up of 16 amino acids. V was pared by 3 bases and J by 6 bases, with 19 bases between. CDR3 nucleotides: TGTGCCAGAAGCTCTACGGCCCCAGGGAAAGGCAATGAGCAGTTCTTC. Its protein is CARSSTAPGKGNEQFF.

The V call is TRBV7-9, the J call TRBJ1-3; possible D gene TRBD1, 5 bases. The CDR3 runs 16 residues. In germline, CDR1 is SEHNR, CDR2 FQNEAQ (reference sequence). V was clipped by 0 bases and J by 0 bases, with 9 bases between them. The CDR3 region is CASSLAGASSGNTIYF. The CDR3 coding sequence is TGTGCCAGCAGCTTAGCAGGGGCTAGCTCTGGAAACACCATATATTTT.

V gene TRBV12-5 combines with J gene TRBJ1-1; 8 bases fit TRBD1. The junction had 3 bases not matched to a gene; V was cut back by 0 bases and J by 3 bases. Germline loops: CDR1 LGHNT, CDR2 FRNRAP. The CDR3 is 15 amino acids. The CDR3 coding sequence is TGTGCTAGTGGTTTGGTAACAGGGGGATACACTGAAGCTTTCTTT. This gives the protein CASGLVTGGYTEAFF.

The J gene is TRBJ1-2, the V gene TRBV10-3; TRBD1 matches 7 bases. Trimming removed 0 bases from V and 7 bases from J; junction bases left unmatched: 5. The CDR3 has 14 residues. Germline values: CDR1 ENHRY, CDR2 SYGVKD. CDR3 coding DNA: TGTGCCATCAGTGAGTCGACAGGGATAGTTGGCTACACCTTC. This encodes CAISESTGIVGYTF.

The rearrangement joins TRBV24-1 to TRBJ2-7; 7 bases agree with TRBD1. J was trimmed by 7 bases and V by 5 bases; bases with no gene match: 7. Germline V lookup: CDR1 KGHDR, CDR2 SFDVKD. This CDR3 comprises 13 residues. This CDR3 reads CATSGGQSREQYF. As DNA, the CDR3 is TGTGCCACCAGTGGGGGACAGAGCAGGGAGCAGTACTTC.

This clone was seen once. CDR3 sequence reads: CASSLGLQGGTDTQYF. The CDR3 nucleotides read TGTGCCAGCAGCTTAGGGCTACAGGGAGGGACAGATACGCAGTATTTT. This chain joins TRBV7-9 and TRBJ2-3, with a possible D match to TRBD2 (7 bases). The CDR3 covers 16 residues. Germline V gene data show CDR1 as SEHNR and CDR2 as FQNEAQ (reference sequence). V was cut by 1 base and J by 3 bases, with 14 bases left in between.

The CDR3 region is CASSAYPGTVSNQPQHF. DNA for the CDR3: TGTGCCAGTAGTGCCTACCCCGGGACAGTTAGCAATCAGCCCCAGCATTTT. This chain joins TRBV19 and TRBJ1-5; 7 bases agree with TRBD1. V was clipped by 5 bases and J by 0 bases; unmatched bases: 10. From germline, CDR1 is LNHDA and CDR2 SQIVND (reference sequence). This CDR3 contains 17 residues.

The chain recombines TRBV29-1 with TRBJ2-7; D gene uncertain. The V gene lost 2 bases and the J gene lost 0 bases, with 11 bases spanning the gap. The CDR3 runs 14 residues. Germline V gene data show CDR1 as SQVTM and CDR2 as ANQGSEA. This CDR3 reads CSVEPQLSSYEQYF. The CDR3, as DNA: TGCAGCGTTGAACCTCAACTAAGCTCCTACGAGCAGTACTTC.

The chain uses TRBV6-6 and TRBJ1-2, with no clear D. CDR1 and CDR2 from the germline V gene are MNHNY and SVGAGI (reference sequence). Trimming took off 0 bases at V and 4 bases at J, with 12 bases between the two ends. This CDR3 has 15 amino acids. The CDR3 nucleotides are TGTGCCAGCAGTTACTCGTACCCCGAGAGCTATGGCTACACCTTC. Amino acids: CASSYSYPESYGYTF.

The J gene is TRBJ1-1, the V gene TRBV24-1, with D possibly matching TRBD1 (6 bases). The germline V gene encodes CDR1 KGHDR and CDR2 SFDVKD. V lost 0 bases and J 1 base, leaving 11 bases between the germline ends. This CDR3 has 16 residues. CDR3 DNA sequence: TGTGCCACCAGTGATTTGGGGCTGGACAGGAACACTGAAGCTTTCTTT. Translation: CATSDLGLDRNTEAFF.

J is TRBJ1-1 and V is TRBV2; 7 nucleotides match TRBD1. V dropped 5 bases and J dropped 0; count of bases not matched to a gene: 6. Germline lookup yields CDR1 SNHLY and CDR2 FYNNEI. The CDR3 contains 15 residues. The CDR3 sequence: CASSPTGQMNTEAFF. CDR3 nucleotide sequence: TGTGCCAGCAGTCCCACGGGACAGATGAACACTGAAGCTTTCTTT.

V usage is TRBV11-1 and J usage is TRBJ1-1; perhaps TRBD1 as D (5 bases). The V gene's germline CDR1 is SGHAT and CDR2 FQDESV (reference sequence). The CDR3 is made up of 13 amino acids. Trimming shortened V by 5 bases and J by 4 bases, and 11 bases separated the two germline ends. The CDR3 DNA reads as TGTGCCAGCAGCCTCCAGGGTTCCACTGAAGCTTTCTTT. This sequence encodes CASSLQGSTEAFF.

V usage is TRBV2 and J usage is TRBJ2-4; tentatively, D is TRBD2 (5 bases). The CDR3 totals 14 residues. V was pared by 4 bases and J by 0 bases, with 7 bases between. Germline V gives CDR1 SNHLY, CDR2 FYNNEI. CDR3 sequence (DNA): TGTGCCAGCAGTGGGAGGTTAGCCAAAAACATTCAGTACTTC. It yields the protein CASSGRLAKNIQYF.

The chain is built from TRBV12-3 or TRBV12-4 and TRBJ2-1, with D hard to call. The CDR3 is made up of 12 amino acids. Trimming left V 5 bases short and J 7 bases short, with 9 bases between. CDR3 sequence reads: CASSQNQNEQFF. DNA for the CDR3: TGTGCCAGCAGTCAGAATCAGAATGAGCAGTTCTTC.

This clone came up a few times. The gene calls are TRBV27 and TRBJ1-2, with a possible D match to TRBD1 (5 bases). Deletions cut 3 bases from V and 3 bases from J, with 14 bases between. The CDR3 length is 15 residues. Germline CDR1 reads MNHEY; CDR2 reads SMNVEV (reference sequence). Written as DNA, the CDR3 is TGTGCCAGCAGTTTTAGCCAGGGAAGGTACTATGGCTACACCTTC. Its translation is CASSFSQGRYYGYTF.

This clone has just a few counts. The J gene is TRBJ1-2, the V gene TRBV7-8; 7 bases match TRBD1. This CDR3 comprises 15 residues. The J segment lost 0 bases and the V segment lost 5 bases, leaving 6 bases of the junction unmatched. Looked up from germline, CDR1 is SGHVS and CDR2 is FQNEAQ. CDR3 protein: CASSGRQGTNYGYTF. The CDR3 nucleotides read TGTGCCAGCAGCGGTCGACAGGGTACTAACTATGGCTACACCTTC.

The V gene is TRBV2, the J gene TRBJ2-3; 8 positions match TRBD2. The CDR3 contains 17 residues. Losses at the gene ends were 6 bases for V and 4 bases for J; bases not matched to a gene: 15. The germline CDR1 and CDR2 sequences are SNHLY and FYNNEI. CDR3 region: CASSRLGGGGRSDTQYF. The CDR3 bases are TGTGCCAGCAGCCGGCTCGGGGGGGGCGGGAGATCAGATACGCAGTATTTT.

The rearrangement links TRBV7-9 to TRBJ1-5; tentative D call: TRBD1 (5 bases). CDR3 length equals 12 residues. V was clipped by 4 bases and J by 8 bases, with 9 bases between them. Germline loops: CDR1 SEHNR, CDR2 FQNEAQ (reference sequence). The CDR3 DNA reads as TGTGCCAGCAGCTCAGGGCTGGAGCCCCAGCATTTT. Encoded protein: CASSSGLEPQHF.